Listed below are T cell receptor beta chains from one sample, sequenced in a study of cytomegalovirus exposure and HLA in healthy donors. Clones were sequenced by immunoSEQ multiplex PCR, and TCRdb holds only the in-frame ones, with some missing. The sample consists of tens of thousands of clones, over 9% of them appearing once. Sequencing was carried out using PBMCs. The receptors stem from a man in his 60s in good health and CMV-seropositive. Both conserved end residues are part of each CDR3. A D gene is named only where the DNA matches it firmly. Clone sizes are given selectively: once, few, many, or a class where the clone is expanded.

size	J	length	V	D	DNA	CDR3
few	TRBJ2-3	16	TRBV6-5	NA	TGTGCCAGCAGTTACTCGAGGCGGGATAACACAGATACGCAGTATTTT	CASSYSRRDNTDTQYF
NA	TRBJ1-4	15	TRBV6-1	NA	TGTGCCAGCAGTGCAACGATGTTGGCCAATGAAAAACTGTTTTTT	CASSATMLANEKLFF
few	TRBJ2-5	14	TRBV10-1	NA	TGCGCCAGCAGTGATTCGGGACAACAAGAGACCCAGTACTTC	CASSDSGQQETQYF
NA	TRBJ1-5	14	TRBV19	NA	TGTGCCAGTAGTCCCGGGGTTAGCAATCAGCCCCAGCATTTT	CASSPGVSNQPQHF
NA	TRBJ2-2	12	TRBV9	TRBD2	TGTGCCGGCGGGGGAGGTTCCGGGGAGCTGTTTTTT	CAGGGGSGELFF
few	TRBJ2-5	14	TRBV11-2	NA	TGTGCCAGCAGCTTAGTTTTGGCGGGTGAGACCCAGTACTTC	CASSLVLAGETQYF
few	TRBJ1-1	14	TRBV5-5	NA	TGTGCCAGCAGCTTTCTATCCGGGATCCAAGCAGCTTTCTTT	CASSFLSGIQAAFF
many	TRBJ2-1	16	TRBV28	TRBD2	TGTGCCAGCAGTTTGTCAGCGGGAGGGGTCTCCAATGAGCAGTTCTTC	CASSLSAGGVSNEQFF
few	TRBJ2-1	15	TRBV30	TRBD1	TGTGCCTGGTTAATACAGGGGGCTGCCTACAATGAGCAGTTCTTC	CAWLIQGAAYNEQFF
NA	TRBJ1-5	14	TRBV30	NA	TGTGCCTGTTCAAAATCAGGCTACAATCAGCCCCAGCATTTT	CACSKSGYNQPQHF
few	TRBJ2-7	15	TRBV9	NA	TGTGCCAGCAGCCCGCGGGGCAGGCCTTTCTACGAGCAGTACTTC	CASSPRGRPFYEQYF
NA	TRBJ2-5	17	TRBV5-8	NA	TGTGCCAGCAGCTTGGGAGGAGGGGGGGCTCAGCGCGGGACCCAGTACTTC	CASSLGGGGAQRGTQYF
few	TRBJ2-5	15	TRBV5-4	NA	TGTGCCAGCAGTAGGGGCCTCGGGGGCCAAGAGACCCAGTACTTC	CASSRGLGGQETQYF
few	TRBJ2-1	14	TRBV19	NA	TGTGCCAGTAGTGCGGCGACTAGTACCGATGAGCAGTTCTTC	CASSAATSTDEQFF
NA	TRBJ2-4	18	TRBV30	TRBD2	TGTGCCTGGAATCTAGCGGGGGGACTAAAATTAGCCAAAAACATTCAGTACTTC	CAWNLAGGLKLAKNIQYF
few	TRBJ2-3	15	TRBV6-1	NA	TGTGCCAGCAGTGTCCAGGGTGGGAGCACAGATACGCAGTATTTT	CASSVQGGSTDTQYF
NA	TRBJ1-1	13	TRBV27	TRBD1	TGCGCCAGCAGCGGGGACAGGAACACTGAAGCTTTCTTT	CASSGDRNTEAFF
once	TRBJ2-6	17	TRBV18	TRBD1	TGTGCCAGCTCACACACCCGACAGGGGACTGGGGCCAACGTCCTGACTTTC	CASSHTRQGTGANVLTF
NA	TRBJ1-1	12	TRBV29-1	NA	TGCAGCGGTGAAACAGCGAACACTGAAGCTTTCTTT	CSGETANTEAFF
NA	TRBJ2-5	13	TRBV29-1	TRBD1	TGCAGCGTTTTTGGGACAGGACAAGAGACCCAGTACTTC	CSVFGTGQETQYF
NA	TRBJ1-5	14	TRBV5-6	TRBD1	TGTGCCAGCAGCTCGGGACAGGTTAATCAGCCCCAGCATTTT	CASSSGQVNQPQHF
NA	TRBJ1-1	14	TRBV30	TRBD1	TGTGCCTGGAGTGTAGGGACAGGGGTTACTGAAGCTTTCTTT	CAWSVGTGVTEAFF
NA	TRBJ2-3	15	TRBV6-5	TRBD2	TGTGCCAGCAGGGGGACTAGCGGGAGTACAGATACGCAGTATTTT	CASRGTSGSTDTQYF
once	TRBJ2-7	16	TRBV27	TRBD2	TGTGCCAGCAGACCTGGAAGCGGGAGGTCCTCCTACGAGCAGTACTTC	CASRPGSGRSSYEQYF
NA	TRBJ1-4	13	TRBV2	NA	TGTGCCAGCAGTGGGTTCAGGGTAGAAAAACTGTTTTTT	CASSGFRVEKLFF
few	TRBJ2-2	13	TRBV6-5	NA	TGTGCCAGCAGGCCCGGGGGAACCGGGGAGCTGTTTTTT	CASRPGGTGELFF
NA	TRBJ2-2	11	TRBV28	NA	TGTGCCAGCACCCTGTCCGGGGAGCTGTTTTTT	CASTLSGELFF
few	TRBJ2-1	14	TRBV29-1	TRBD2	TGCAGCGTTGAAAGGCCTAGCGGGAGCAATGAGCAGTTCTTC	CSVERPSGSNEQFF
NA	TRBJ1-4	15	TRBV30	TRBD1	TGTGCCTGGAGTGCTTACAGGGGAATGGATGAAAAACTGTTTTTT	CAWSAYRGMDEKLFF
few	TRBJ2-1	15	TRBV28	TRBD1	TGTGCCAGCAGCCCCCTCCGGGACAGGACCAATGAGCAGTTCTTC	CASSPLRDRTNEQFF
NA	TRBJ2-2	16	TRBV7-9	TRBD2	TGTGCCAGCAGCACAACTAGCGGGAGTGAAACCGGGGAGCTGTTTTTT	CASSTTSGSETGELFF
NA	TRBJ2-2	15	TRBV2	NA	TGTGCCAGCAGCCCAAGCAGTCCGGGGACCGGGGAGCTGTTTTTT	CASSPSSPGTGELFF
once	TRBJ2-1	15	TRBV9	TRBD2	TGTGCCAGCAGCGCCCTAGCGGGAGGGCTATATGAGCAGTTCTTC	CASSALAGGLYEQFF
NA	TRBJ2-1	15	TRBV5-4	TRBD2	TGTGCCAGCAGCCGACTAGAGGGAGGGTACAATGAGCAGTTCTTC	CASSRLEGGYNEQFF
few	TRBJ2-5	15	TRBV7-9	TRBD2	TGTGCCAGCAGCTTAATAGCGGGAGAGAGGGAGACCCAGTACTTC	CASSLIAGERETQYF
few	TRBJ2-7	17	TRBV9	TRBD1	TGTGCCAGGAAACGGGCCGGGGACAGGGACCCGTCCTACGAGCAGTACTTC	CARKRAGDRDPSYEQYF
NA	TRBJ1-1	12	TRBV30	TRBD1	TGTGCCTGGGACAGGGGGCTGGCTGAAGCTTTCTTT	CAWDRGLAEAFF
few	TRBJ2-1	14	TRBV6-1	TRBD2	TGTGCCAGCAGTGCGACCGGGACTAGTAGGGAGCAGTTCTTC	CASSATGTSREQFF
few	TRBJ2-5	16	TRBV27	TRBD2	TGTGCCAGCAGTTCCTTGACTAGCGGGGTCCAAGAGACCCAGTACTTC	CASSSLTSGVQETQYF
few	TRBJ2-5	16	TRBV29-1	TRBD2	TGCAGCGGCCATCTTGGGACTAGCGGGATCCAAGAGACCCAGTACTTC	CSGHLGTSGIQETQYF
few	TRBJ1-2	12	TRBV28	NA	TGTGCCAGCAGAGAATCGAGCTATGGCTACACCTTC	CASRESSYGYTF